This T cell receptor beta chain was observed in a study of OX40 agonist ivuxolimab in advanced cancers. Overall study findings and caveats: Expanded clones were, on average, more numerous among CD8+ T cells than CD4+.

Profiling relied on immunoSEQ multiplex PCR, and the TCRdb table lists in-frame clones only, not all of them. The sample gives under 100,000 clones, around 85% of which show up once; about 2.3% is in the top ten. The J segment lost 6 bases and the V segment lost 4 bases, leaving 2 bases of the junction unmatched. CDR1 is SGHVS, CDR2 FNYEAQ, per germline. CDR3 length equals 13 residues. For this clone: The antigen is undetermined.

V and J are TRBV7-6 and TRBJ2-7, with 11 bases lining up with TRBD1. Sequencing used CD4+ or CD8+ T cells sorted from blood, obtained in a trial of the OX40 agonist ivuxolimab. This receptor was taken from an adult with an advanced solid tumor such as melanoma, head and neck, liver or kidney cancer. DNA of the CDR3: TGTGCCAGCAGCTCGGGACAGGGGGGCGAGCAGTACTTC. Translation: CASSSGQGGEQYF.